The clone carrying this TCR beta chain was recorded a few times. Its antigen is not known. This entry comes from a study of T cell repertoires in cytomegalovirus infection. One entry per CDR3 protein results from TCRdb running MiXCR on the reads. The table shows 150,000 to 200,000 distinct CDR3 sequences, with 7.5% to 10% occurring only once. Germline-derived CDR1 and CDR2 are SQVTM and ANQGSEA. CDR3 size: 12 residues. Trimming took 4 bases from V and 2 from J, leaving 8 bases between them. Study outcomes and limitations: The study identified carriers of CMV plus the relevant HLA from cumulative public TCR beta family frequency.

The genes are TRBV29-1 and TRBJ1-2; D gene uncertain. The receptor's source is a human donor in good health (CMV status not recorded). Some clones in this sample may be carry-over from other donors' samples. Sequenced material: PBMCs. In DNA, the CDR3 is TGCAGCGTTGTACCGGAGAACTATGGCTACACCTTC. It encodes CSVVPENYGYTF.